This T cell receptor (beta chain) was identified during a study of T cell responses to AZD1222 COVID-19 vaccine. Study outcomes and limitations: Epitopes outside B.1.351 and B.1.1.7 mutated regions reportedly drew nearly half of spike TCRs. At 160-218 and 743-854, vaccine-associated CD4 TCRs were dominant, and they spanned spike.

CDR1 SEHNR and CDR2 FQNEAQ come from the germline V gene (reference sequence). This CDR3 is built from 14 residues. Trimming at V came to 5 bases and at J to 1 base, leaving 4 bases not matched to a gene. Generated by immunoSEQ multiplex PCR, the TCRdb table keeps only in-frame clones and is missing some. The sample holds about 100,000 clones; 85% to 90% are singletons and the top ten take 15%. On this clone itself: Its target is unknown.

This TCR was recovered from an adult in good health. This specimen was peripheral blood, taken on day 0 of AZD1222 vaccination. This chain joins TRBV7-9 and TRBJ2-7, with 8 nucleotides matching TRBD1. CDR3 sequence reads: CASSGQGSSYEQYF. CDR3 coding DNA: TGTGCCAGCAGCGGACAGGGTAGTTCCTACGAGCAGTACTTC.